These 21 T cell receptor beta chains share one sample of origin, sequenced in a study of vaccination and CD4 T cells after COVID-19. For these receptors, no antigen is known. Scientists ran DNA taken from cultured CD4+ T cells through the Oncomine TCR Beta short-read assay for sequencing. Using its own MiXCR run on the PCR reads, TCRdb lists one record per CDR3 protein. The profile shows 3,700 or so distinct CDR3 sequences, 20% of them singletons. Described treatment: approximately nine-day PBMC culture with coronavirus spike peptide pools or control peptides (ViraFEST assay). The sequenced sample consisted of CD4+ T cells from blood, cultured in vitro. Receptors originate from a human donor who had recovered from COVID-19.

This clonotype has just a few counts. The chain employs TRBV24-1 and TRBJ2-1; tentative D call: TRBD1 (6 bases). V gave up 2 bases and J gave up 11 bases, with 12 bases separating them. This CDR3 has 13 amino acids. Germline lookup yields CDR1 KGHDR and CDR2 SFDVKD. The CDR3 bases are TGTGCCACCAGTGATTCCACCGGGACAAAGCAGTTCTTC. Amino acid sequence: CATSDSTGTKQFF.

The gene calls are TRBV20-1 and TRBJ2-1, with 11 bases matching TRBD2. Germline CDR1 reads DFQATT; CDR2 reads SNEGSKA (reference sequence). The CDR3 length is 15 residues. The ends lost 6 bases at V and 7 bases at J; junction bases unmatched: 11. CDR3: CSALGIAGGGNEQFF. The CDR3 DNA follows: TGCAGTGCCCTTGGAATAGCGGGGGGGGGTAATGAGCAGTTCTTC.

This clonotype counts as large (0.1 to 1%). V gene TRBV7-3 combines with J gene TRBJ2-3; the match to TRBD2 covers 9 bases. Trimming cost V 5 bases and J 3 bases; bases outside gene matches: 9. The germline CDR1 and CDR2 sequences are SGHTA and FQGTGA. The CDR3 sequence is 16 residues long. CDR3 DNA sequence: TGTGCCAGCAGCCTGGCAGCGGGGGGAATTACAGATACGCAGTATTTT. Translating it yields CASSLAAGGITDTQYF.

Within the sample, this clonotype is medium-sized. This rearrangement joins TRBV2 to TRBJ2-5, with D possibly TRBD2 on 5 matching bases. Trimming removed 5 bases from V and 0 bases from J, with 13 bases in between. Germline CDR1 is SNHLY and CDR2 is FYNNEI. CDR3 length: 15 residues. The DNA of the CDR3 is TGTGCCAGCAGTTGGGCCCCGGGGTACCAAGAGACCCAGTACTTC. Amino acids: CASSWAPGYQETQYF.

This clonotype occurred a few times. The chain is built from TRBV25-1 and TRBJ2-7; D remains ambiguous. This CDR3 has 14 amino acids. The germline gives CDR1 MGHDK, CDR2 SYGVNS. V lost 7 bases to trimming and J lost 4 bases, with 17 bases between them. The CDR3 spells CASMGTQLGYEQYF. In DNA form, the CDR3 reads TGTGCCAGCATGGGCACCCAGTTAGGTTACGAGCAGTACTTC.

CDR3 in DNA: TGTGCCAGCAGTGAAGCAGGCGGGGGGGCTGGGCAGTACTTC. Amino acid sequence: CASSEAGGGAGQYF. The V gene is TRBV2, the J gene TRBJ2-7, with 9 bases fitting TRBD2. Trimming cost V 0 bases and J 9 bases; bases outside gene matches: 6. The CDR3 has 14 residues. Germline CDR1 is SNHLY and CDR2 is FYNNEI.

This clonotype was seen a handful of times. The J gene is TRBJ1-1, the V gene TRBV20-1; possibly TRBD1 for D (5 bases). This CDR3 contains 16 residues. Germline CDR1 and CDR2: DFQATT and SNEGSKA (reference sequence). Trimming removed 3 bases from V and 5 bases from J, with 22 bases in between. CDR3 protein: CSASPGDKRGQTEAFF. The CDR3 nucleotides read TGCAGTGCTAGCCCAGGTGATAAGAGGGGCCAAACTGAAGCTTTCTTT.

The chain is built from TRBV5-1 and TRBJ1-6; no firm D call. Germline V CDR1 and CDR2: SGHRS, YFSETQ. Trimming removed 3 bases from V and 7 bases from J, with 8 bases in between. The CDR3 sequence is 13 residues long. This chain's CDR3 is CASSSWANSPLHF. Here the CDR3 DNA reads TGCGCCAGCAGCTCCTGGGCCAATTCACCCCTCCACTTT. The full variable domain, its missing parts supplied by reference TRBV5-1 and TRBJ1-6, is KAGVTQTPRYLIKTRGQQVTLSCSPISGHRSVSWYQQTPGQGLQFLFEYFSETQRNKGNFPGRFSGRQFSNSRSEMNVSTLELGDSALYLCASSSWANSPLHFGNGTRLTVT.

This rearrangement joins TRBV20-1 to TRBJ2-4; D not resolved. V was shortened by 3 bases and J by 0 bases, with 9 bases between the two germline ends. CDR3 length: 14 residues. Germline CDR1 is DFQATT and CDR2 is SNEGSKA (reference sequence). The CDR3 is CSARGQLAKNIQYF. The CDR3 nucleotides read TGCAGTGCTAGGGGTCAGCTAGCCAAAAACATTCAGTACTTC.

Sample share makes this clonotype medium-sized. The chain is built from TRBV7-9 and TRBJ2-5; TRBD2 matches at 9 bases. V lost 6 bases, J lost 5 bases, and 10 bases stayed unmatched. Per germline, CDR1 SEHNR and CDR2 FQNEAQ (reference sequence). The CDR3 is 15 amino acids. Written as DNA, the CDR3 is TGTGCCAGCAGTCCAGGGGGACTAGCAGAGGAGACCCAGTACTTC. This encodes CASSPGGLAEETQYF.

The V call is TRBV29-1, the J call TRBJ2-5; 9 positions match TRBD1. Trimming removed 4 bases from V and 5 bases from J; junction bases left unmatched: 5. This CDR3 region has 13 residues. CDR1 and CDR2 from the germline V gene are SQVTM and ANQGSEA. The CDR3 region has the DNA TGCAGCGTTGGGGTGACAGGGGGGGAGACCCAGTACTTC. Its translation: CSVGVTGGETQYF.

This sequence joins TRBV7-9 and TRBJ1-1; D is uncertain. The CDR3 consists of 13 residues. Germline loops: CDR1 SEHNR, CDR2 FQNEAQ (reference sequence). Trimming shortened V by 1 base and J by 1 base, and 4 bases separated the two germline ends. The CDR3 region is CASSLEGNTEAFF. The CDR3 DNA reads as TGTGCCAGCAGCTTAGAAGGGAACACTGAAGCTTTCTTT.

The chain combines TRBV19 with TRBJ2-7; perhaps TRBD1 as D (6 bases). Germline loops: CDR1 LNHDA, CDR2 SQIVND (reference sequence). V was clipped by 5 bases and J by 4 bases, with 12 bases between them. The CDR3 totals 13 residues. The CDR3 here is CASSSERGYEQYF. The CDR3 DNA sequence: TGTGCCAGTAGTTCCGAAAGGGGGTACGAGCAGTACTTC.

By share of the sample, this clonotype is medium-sized. This chain uses TRBV6-1 with TRBJ2-1; no clear D gene. This CDR3 comprises 14 residues. Looked up from germline, CDR1 is MNHNS and CDR2 is SASEGT. V was pared by 6 bases and J by 4 bases, with 13 bases between. The chain's CDR3 is CASRRRSEYNEQFF. For the CDR3, the DNA is TGTGCCAGCAGGAGGCGATCGGAATACAATGAGCAGTTCTTC.

This clonotype appeared a few times. The CDR3, as DNA: TGTGCCTGGAGTGTAAGCCCGTTCGATTATAACTATGGCTACACCTTC. It yields the protein CAWSVSPFDYNYGYTF. V gene TRBV30 combines with J gene TRBJ1-2; D remains unclear. CDR3 length: 16 amino acids. Trimming pared 0 bases from V and 1 base from J, leaving 15 bases between. Germline assignment: CDR1 GTSNPN and CDR2 SVGIG (reference sequence).

This clonotype counts as medium-sized (0.01 to 0.1%). The chain has TRBV20-1 and TRBJ1-4, with D maybe TRBD1 (6 bases). The CDR3 consists of 10 residues. The V and J ends lost 5 bases and 8 bases respectively, with 6 bases between them. Looked up from germline, CDR1 is DFQATT and CDR2 is SNEGSKA (reference sequence). CDR3 residues: CSAGQEKLFF. CDR3 sequence (DNA): TGCAGTGCTGGACAGGAAAAACTGTTTTTT.

As regards this clonotype: Germline and junction disagree at one end, which may indicate a read error. V usage is TRBV20-1 and J usage is TRBJ2-7, with 9 bases aligning to TRBD1. The CDR3 is 13 residues long. In germline, CDR1 is DFQATT, CDR2 SNEGSKA (reference sequence). The chain's CDR3 is CRASGQGKYEQYF. In DNA, the CDR3 is TGCCGTGCTAGTGGACAGGGGAAGTACGAGCAGTACTTC.

In regard to this clonotype: The junction departs from the called germline gene at one end, perhaps through a read error. V is TRBV7-7 and J is TRBJ2-1; 9 bases are a match to TRBD2. The CDR3 loop spans 15 amino acids. Germline V gives CDR1 SSHAT, CDR2 FNYEAQ (reference sequence). The CDR3 spells CASSLGAGGFNEQFF. Here the CDR3 DNA reads TGTGCTAGCAGCTTAGGAGCGGGGGGATTCAATGAGCAGTTCTTC.

In this sample, this clonotype turned up a few times. The chain has TRBV9 and TRBJ1-1; 8 positions match TRBD1. The length of the CDR3 is 15 residues. V gave up 1 base and J gave up 4 bases; unmatched junction bases: 6. Germline V CDR1 and CDR2: SGDLS, YYNGEE. Here the CDR3 reads CASSVQGAGSTEAFF. The CDR3 DNA reads TGTGCCAGCAGCGTACAGGGGGCGGGCAGCACTGAAGCTTTCTTT.

The V and J genes are TRBV10-3 and TRBJ1-5; possibly TRBD1 for D (5 bases). The CDR3 extends over 14 amino acids. Trimming left V 4 bases short and J 4 bases short, with 11 bases between. Germline V gene sequence: CDR1 ENHRY, CDR2 SYGVKD. The CDR3 sequence: CAISGQRENQPQHF. CDR3 nucleotides: TGTGCCATCAGTGGACAGAGAGAGAATCAGCCCCAGCATTTT.

This rearrangement joins TRBV12-3 or TRBV12-4 to TRBJ1-6; D is unclear. The V gene lost 6 bases and the J gene lost 3 bases, with 9 bases spanning the gap. This CDR3 has 14 residues. CDR3 coding DNA: TGTGCCAGCAGCTCGGTCCTCTATAATTCACCCCTCCACTTT. This translates into CASSSVLYNSPLHF.